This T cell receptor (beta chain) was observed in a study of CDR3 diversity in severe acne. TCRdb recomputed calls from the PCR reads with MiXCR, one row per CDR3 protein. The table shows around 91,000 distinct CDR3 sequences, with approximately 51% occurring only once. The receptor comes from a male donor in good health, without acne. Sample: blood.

The CDR3 DNA reads TGTGCCAGCAGCTTAGGAGGGACGGCACCCTATGGCTACACCTTC. Its translation: CASSLGGTAPYGYTF. The J gene is TRBJ1-2, the V gene TRBV7-2; D may be TRBD1 (5 bases). V lost 1 base and J 4 bases, leaving 13 bases between the germline ends. Looked up from germline, CDR1 is SGHTA and CDR2 is FQGNSA. This CDR3 comprises 15 residues.